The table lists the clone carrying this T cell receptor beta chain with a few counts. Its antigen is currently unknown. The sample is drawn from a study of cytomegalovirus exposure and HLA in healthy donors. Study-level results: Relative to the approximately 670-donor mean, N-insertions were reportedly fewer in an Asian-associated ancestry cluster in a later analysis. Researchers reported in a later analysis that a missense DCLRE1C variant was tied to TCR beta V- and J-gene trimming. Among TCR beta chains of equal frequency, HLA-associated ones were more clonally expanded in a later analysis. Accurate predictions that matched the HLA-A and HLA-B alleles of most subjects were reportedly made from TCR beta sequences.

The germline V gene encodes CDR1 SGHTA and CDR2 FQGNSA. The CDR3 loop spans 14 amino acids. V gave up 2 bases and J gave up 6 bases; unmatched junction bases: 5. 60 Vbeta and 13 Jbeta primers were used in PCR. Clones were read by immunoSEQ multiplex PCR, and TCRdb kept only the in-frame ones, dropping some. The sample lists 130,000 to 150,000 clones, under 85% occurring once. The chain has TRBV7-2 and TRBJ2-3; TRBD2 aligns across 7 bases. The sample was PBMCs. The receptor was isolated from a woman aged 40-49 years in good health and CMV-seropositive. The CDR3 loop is CASSLTGGGDTQYF. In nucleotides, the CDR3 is TGTGCCAGCAGCTTAACGGGGGGAGGGGATACGCAGTATTTT.